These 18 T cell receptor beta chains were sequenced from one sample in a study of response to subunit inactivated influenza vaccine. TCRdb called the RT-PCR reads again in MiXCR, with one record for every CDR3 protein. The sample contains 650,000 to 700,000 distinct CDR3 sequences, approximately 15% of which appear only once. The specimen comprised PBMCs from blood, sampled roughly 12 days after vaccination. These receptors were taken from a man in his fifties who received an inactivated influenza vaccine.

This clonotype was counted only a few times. CDR3 DNA: TGTGCCAGCAGTTACTCTAGTGGACAGGGGGGCGAGCAGTACTTC. Protein: CASSYSSGQGGEQYF. The V call is TRBV6-5, the J call TRBJ2-7; 10 bases fit TRBD1. Germline V gives CDR1 MNHEY, CDR2 SVGAGI. The CDR3 sequence is 15 residues long. V was pared by 0 bases and J by 6 bases, with 5 bases of the junction left unmatched.

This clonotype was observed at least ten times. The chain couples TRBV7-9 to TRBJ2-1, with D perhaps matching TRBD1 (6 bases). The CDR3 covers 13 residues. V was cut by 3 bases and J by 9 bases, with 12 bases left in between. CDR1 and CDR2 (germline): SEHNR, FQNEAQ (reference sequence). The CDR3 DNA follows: TGTGCCAGCAGCTTTGGACAGAAGGGTGAGCAGTTCTTC. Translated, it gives CASSFGQKGEQFF.

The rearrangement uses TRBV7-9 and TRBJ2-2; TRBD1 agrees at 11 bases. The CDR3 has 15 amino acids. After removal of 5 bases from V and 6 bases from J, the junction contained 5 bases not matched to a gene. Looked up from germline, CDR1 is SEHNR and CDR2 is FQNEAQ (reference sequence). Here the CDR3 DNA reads TGTGCCAGCAGCCGGACAGGGGGCGCAGCCGGGGAGCTGTTTTTT. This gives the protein CASSRTGGAAGELFF.

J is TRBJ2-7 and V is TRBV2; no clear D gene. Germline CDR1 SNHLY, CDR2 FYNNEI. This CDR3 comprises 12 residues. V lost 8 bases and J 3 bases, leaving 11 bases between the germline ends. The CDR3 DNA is TGTGCCAGCTTGGGTTGGGACTACGAGCAGTACTTC. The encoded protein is CASLGWDYEQYF.

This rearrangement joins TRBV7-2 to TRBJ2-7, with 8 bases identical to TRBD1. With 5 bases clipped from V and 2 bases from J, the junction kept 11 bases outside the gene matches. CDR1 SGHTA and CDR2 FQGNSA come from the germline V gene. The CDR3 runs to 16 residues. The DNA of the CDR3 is TGTGCCAGCAGCCCCTGGGCGGGACAGGAGCCCTACGAGCAGTACTTC. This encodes CASSPWAGQEPYEQYF.

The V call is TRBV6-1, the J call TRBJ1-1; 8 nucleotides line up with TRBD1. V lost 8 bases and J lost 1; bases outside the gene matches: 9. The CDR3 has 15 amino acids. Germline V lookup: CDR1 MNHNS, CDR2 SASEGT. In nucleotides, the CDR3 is TGTGCCAGCGACAGGGGCCGTGTTGGGAACACTGAAGCTTTCTTT. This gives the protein CASDRGRVGNTEAFF.

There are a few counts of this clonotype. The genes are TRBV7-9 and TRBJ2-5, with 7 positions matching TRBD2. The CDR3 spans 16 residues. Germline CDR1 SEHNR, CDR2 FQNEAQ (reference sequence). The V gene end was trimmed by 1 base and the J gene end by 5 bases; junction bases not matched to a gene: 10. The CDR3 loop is CASSLETSLMRETQYF. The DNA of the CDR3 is TGTGCCAGCAGCTTAGAGACTAGCCTTATGAGGGAGACCCAGTACTTC.

This chain's CDR3 is CASSRDRGPSYEQYF. For the CDR3, the DNA is TGTGCCAGCAGTCGTGATCGGGGGCCATCCTACGAGCAGTACTTC. The chain recombines TRBV28 with TRBJ2-7, with D perhaps matching TRBD1 or TRBD2 (6 bases each). This CDR3 spans 15 amino acids. The V and J ends lost 5 bases and 1 base respectively, with 15 bases between them. The germline V gene has CDR1 MDHEN and CDR2 SYDVKM. Drawing the rest from reference TRBV28 and TRBJ2-7, the complete variable domain is DVKVTQSSRYLVKRTGEKVFLECVQDMDHENMFWYRQDPGLGLRLIYFSYDVKMKEKGDIPEGYSVSREKKERFSLILESASTNQTSMYLCASSRDRGPSYEQYFGPGTRLTVT.

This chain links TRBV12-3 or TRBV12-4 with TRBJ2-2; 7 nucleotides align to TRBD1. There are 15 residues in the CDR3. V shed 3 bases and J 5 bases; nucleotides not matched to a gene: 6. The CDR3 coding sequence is TGTGCCAGCAGTTTTTCGAACAGGGGTACCGGGGAGCTGTTTTTT. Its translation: CASSFSNRGTGELFF.

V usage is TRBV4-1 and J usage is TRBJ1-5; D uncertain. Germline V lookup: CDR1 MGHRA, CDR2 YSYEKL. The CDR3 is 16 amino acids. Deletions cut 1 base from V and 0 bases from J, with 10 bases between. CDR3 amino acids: CASSQVPGYSNQPQHF. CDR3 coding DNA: TGCGCCAGCAGCCAAGTTCCCGGCTATAGCAATCAGCCCCAGCATTTT.

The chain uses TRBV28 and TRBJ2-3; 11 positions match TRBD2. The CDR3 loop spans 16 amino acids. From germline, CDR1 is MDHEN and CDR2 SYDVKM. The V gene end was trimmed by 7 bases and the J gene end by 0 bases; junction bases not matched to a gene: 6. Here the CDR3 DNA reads TGTGCCAGCACCCTCCTAGCGGGGGGTAGCACAGATACGCAGTATTTT. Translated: CASTLLAGGSTDTQYF.

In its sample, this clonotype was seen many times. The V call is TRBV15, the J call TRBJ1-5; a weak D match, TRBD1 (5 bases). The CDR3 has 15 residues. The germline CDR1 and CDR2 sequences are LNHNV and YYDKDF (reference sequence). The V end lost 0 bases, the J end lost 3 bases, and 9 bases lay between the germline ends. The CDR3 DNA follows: TGTGCCACCAGCAGAGATTCAGGGTTCAATCAGCCCCAGCATTTT. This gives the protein CATSRDSGFNQPQHF.

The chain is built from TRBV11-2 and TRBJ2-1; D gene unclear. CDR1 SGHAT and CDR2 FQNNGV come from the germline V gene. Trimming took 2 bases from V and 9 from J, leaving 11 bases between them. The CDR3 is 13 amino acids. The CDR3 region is CASSLIPSSEQFF. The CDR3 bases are TGTGCCAGCAGCTTAATCCCAAGCAGTGAGCAGTTCTTC. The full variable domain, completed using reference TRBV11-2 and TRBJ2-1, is EAGVAQSPRYKIIEKRQSVAFWCNPISGHATLYWYQQILGQGPKLLIQFQNNGVVDDSQLPKDRFSAERLKGVDSTLKIQPAKLEDSAVYLCASSLIPSSEQFFGPGTRLTVL.

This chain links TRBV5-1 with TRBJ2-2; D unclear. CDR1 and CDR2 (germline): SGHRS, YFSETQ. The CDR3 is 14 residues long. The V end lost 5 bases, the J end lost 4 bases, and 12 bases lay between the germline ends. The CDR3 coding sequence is TGCGCCAGCAGTTTCCCAAGCCTCACCGGGGAGCTGTTTTTT. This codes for CASSFPSLTGELFF.

CDR3 sequence (DNA): TGTGCCAGCAGCCAAGAACAGAGTTACGGGGAGCTGTTTTTT. This translates into CASSQEQSYGELFF. The chain carries TRBV14 and TRBJ2-2; D ambiguous. CDR1 is SGHDN and CDR2 is FVKESK in the germline V gene. Trimming took off 0 bases at V and 7 bases at J, with 9 bases between the two ends. The CDR3 is 14 amino acids.

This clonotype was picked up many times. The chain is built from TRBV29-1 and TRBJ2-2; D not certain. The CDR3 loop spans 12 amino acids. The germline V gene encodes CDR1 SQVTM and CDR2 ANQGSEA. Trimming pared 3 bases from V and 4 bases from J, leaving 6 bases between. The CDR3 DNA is TGCAGCGTTGAGATCCTCACCGGGGAGCTGTTTTTT. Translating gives CSVEILTGELFF.

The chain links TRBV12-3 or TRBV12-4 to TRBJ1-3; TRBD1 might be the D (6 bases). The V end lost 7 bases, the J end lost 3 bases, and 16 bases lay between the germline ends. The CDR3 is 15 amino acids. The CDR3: CASKLTGGDGNTIYF. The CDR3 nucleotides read TGTGCCAGCAAACTGACAGGAGGGGATGGAAACACCATATATTTT.

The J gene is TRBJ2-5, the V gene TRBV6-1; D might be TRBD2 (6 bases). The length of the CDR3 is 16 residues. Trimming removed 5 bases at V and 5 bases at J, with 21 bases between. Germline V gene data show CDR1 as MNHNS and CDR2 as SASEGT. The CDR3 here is CASSIFFTGVGETQYF. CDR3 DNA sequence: TGTGCCAGCAGTATCTTCTTTACGGGAGTCGGGGAGACCCAGTACTTC.